A selection of T cell receptor beta chains follows, all from one sample in a study of blood T cell repertoires in COVID-19. Profiling relied on immunoSEQ multiplex PCR, and the TCRdb table lists in-frame clones only, not all of them. The sample carries roughly 430,000 clones, approximately 88% recorded once. Sample: PBMCs or T cells enriched from blood (not recorded which). The receptors here all came from a woman between 40 and 55 years old with acute COVID-19. The CDR3 runs from the conserved cysteine through the conserved F or W. A D gene is named only where the DNA matches it firmly. Some rows have no size entry. The others give once, few or many, or a class for an expanded clone.

TRBJ1-4 | . | . | TRBV12-3/TRBV12-4 | CASKPLSNEKLFF | TGTGCCAGCAAGCCTCTATCTAATGAAAAACTGTTTTTT
TRBJ2-1 | . | . | TRBV4-1 | CASSQLDSNNEQFF | TGCGCCAGCAGCCAATTAGACAGCAACAATGAGCAGTTCTTC
TRBJ1-2 | TRBD1 | . | TRBV27 | CASRKGTGVYGYTF | TGTGCCAGCAGGAAGGGGACAGGGGTTTATGGCTACACCTTC
TRBJ1-1 | . | . | TRBV7-9 | CASSFGRRGTEAFF | TGTGCCAGCAGCTTTGGCCGGAGGGGCACTGAAGCTTTCTTT
TRBJ1-3 | . | few | TRBV5-1 | CASSLAGEGNTIYF | TGCGCCAGCAGCTTGGCCGGGGAAGGAAACACCATATATTTT
TRBJ1-2 | . | . | TRBV4-1 | CASSHVGGVYGYTF | TGCGCCAGCAGCCATGTAGGGGGAGTCTATGGCTACACCTTC
TRBJ2-3 | TRBD1 | . | TRBV5-6 | CASSLRVTGGTDTQYF | TGTGCCAGCAGCTTGCGGGTGACAGGGGGCACAGATACGCAGTATTTT
TRBJ2-7 | . | . | TRBV9 | CASSVGGSGAHEQYF | TGTGCCAGCAGCGTAGGTGGGTCAGGGGCCCACGAGCAGTACTTC
TRBJ1-5 | TRBD1 | . | TRBV12-5 | CASGPTWGGQGKNQPQHF | TGTGCTAGTGGTCCCACATGGGGAGGACAGGGGAAGAATCAGCCCCAGCATTTT
TRBJ1-1 | TRBD1 | . | TRBV13 | CASSRQGHTEAFF | TGTGCCAGCAGCCGACAGGGGCACACTGAAGCTTTCTTT
TRBJ1-3 | TRBD1 | . | TRBV3-1/TRBV3-2 | CASSQGWTGGNTIYF | TGTGCCAGCAGCCAAGGTTGGACAGGAGGAAACACCATATATTTT
TRBJ1-5 | . | . | TRBV3-1/TRBV3-2 | CASSQDLDQPQHF | TGTGCCAGCAGCCAAGATTTAGATCAGCCCCAGCATTTT
TRBJ1-5 | . | . | TRBV7-6 | CASSVTGWDPQHF | TGTGCCAGCAGCGTGACAGGTTGGGATCCCCAGCATTTT
TRBJ1-5 | . | once | TRBV7-2 | CASSLYQNSRSNQPQHF | TGTGCCAGCAGCTTATATCAGAATTCGAGGAGCAATCAGCCCCAGCATTTT
TRBJ2-7 | TRBD2 | . | TRBV7-2 | CASSLSLGLGSYEQYF | TGTGCCAGCAGCTTAAGTTTAGGACTAGGATCCTACGAGCAGTACTTC
TRBJ2-7 | . | . | TRBV10-3 | CAISESARGSEQYF | TGTGCCATCAGTGAGTCGGCGCGGGGCTCCGAGCAGTACTTC